Presented here are 29 T cell receptor beta chains from one specimen sequenced in a study of blood T cells in healthy people across ages. A sample-barcoded 5' primer and a J-beta primer mix were used in a second PCR of about 6 to 11 cycles. TCRdb independently ran MiXCR on the 5' RACE reads; one entry per CDR3 protein. Counted here are 600,000 to 850,000 distinct CDR3 sequences, about 25% occurring once; the ten biggest clones make up under 10%. The sample also formed part of further work on T cells of mothers and their children.

The sample comprised blood. Receptors originate from a boy younger than 18 in good health.

The DNA for the CDR3 is TGCAGCGTTATTGCCCCCGACACTGAAGCTTTCTTT. It specifies CSVIAPDTEAFF. The chain is built from TRBV29-1 and TRBJ1-1, with unresolved D. V shed 5 bases and J shed 3 bases, with 10 bases lying between them. Per germline, CDR1 SQVTM and CDR2 ANQGSEA. The CDR3 has 12 residues.

The chain carries TRBV20-1 and TRBJ2-3, with TRBD2 identical over 8 bases. J lost 4 bases, V lost 0 bases, and 6 bases had no gene match. Germline V gene lookup returns CDR1 DFQATT and CDR2 SNEGSKA (reference sequence). The CDR3 has 15 amino acids. CDR3 region: CSARDKNGRADTQYF. CDR3 in DNA: TGCAGTGCTAGAGATAAGAACGGGAGGGCAGATACGCAGTATTTT.

This clonotype was seen a few times. The J gene is TRBJ2-1, the V gene TRBV6-6; weak D call: TRBD2 (6 bases). The V end lost 3 bases, the J end lost 0 bases, and 15 bases lay between the germline ends. The CDR3 is made up of 17 amino acids. The germline V gene encodes CDR1 MNHNY and CDR2 SVGAGI (reference sequence). The CDR3 sequence is CASSYFFRGSSYNEQFF. CDR3 bases: TGTGCCAGCAGTTATTTTTTCCGGGGGAGCTCCTACAATGAGCAGTTCTTC.

The chain employs TRBV7-9 and TRBJ2-5; tentatively, D is TRBD2 (6 bases). This CDR3 has 13 amino acids. Germline assignment: CDR1 SEHNR and CDR2 FQNEAQ (reference sequence). V was shortened by 4 bases and J by 13 bases, with 19 bases between the two germline ends. Here the CDR3 DNA reads TGTGCCAGCAGCTCTAGGGGACTTGTCGCGTGGTACTTC. This sequence encodes CASSSRGLVAWYF. The full variable domain, completed using reference TRBV7-9 and TRBJ2-5, is DTGVSQNPRHKITKRGQNVTFRCDPISEHNRLYWYRQTLGQGPEFLTYFQNEAQLEKSRLLSDRFSAERPKGSFSTLEIQRTEQGDSAMYLCASSSRGLVAWYFGPGTRLLVL.

V and J are TRBV29-1 and TRBJ2-1; TRBD1 or TRBD2 may be the D gene (5 bases each). CDR3 size: 14 residues. The V gene's germline CDR1 is SQVTM and CDR2 ANQGSEA. V lost 5 bases and J lost 0, with 11 bases in between. The CDR3 DNA is TGCAGCGTTCGGGACCGGAGCTCCTACAATGAGCAGTTCTTC. It is translated as CSVRDRSSYNEQFF.

This clonotype occurred many times. V and J are TRBV5-1 and TRBJ2-7; D possibly corresponds to TRBD1 (6 bases). The CDR3 totals 14 residues. The V and J ends lost 0 bases and 2 bases respectively, with 9 bases between them. Germline lookup yields CDR1 SGHRS and CDR2 YFSETQ. The CDR3 coding sequence is TGCGCCAGCAGCTTGGGGTCAGGGGCCTACGAGCAGTACTTC. It specifies CASSLGSGAYEQYF. The variable domain in full, with the rest retrieved from reference TRBV5-1 and TRBJ2-7, is KAGVTQTPRYLIKTRGQQVTLSCSPISGHRSVSWYQQTPGQGLQFLFEYFSETQRNKGNFPGRFSGRQFSNSRSEMNVSTLELGDSALYLCASSLGSGAYEQYFGPGTRLTVT.

This clonotype occurred a few times. The J gene is TRBJ2-2, the V gene TRBV6-5; D call uncertain. Trimming left V 4 bases short and J 2 bases short, with 17 bases between. CDR1 and CDR2 from the germline V gene are MNHEY and SVGAGI. CDR3 length: 17 amino acids. The CDR3 DNA reads as TGTGCCAGCAGTTCACATTACGCCACTGGTAACACCGGGGAGCTGTTTTTT. This encodes CASSSHYATGNTGELFF.

CDR3 nucleotides: TGTGCCAGCAAATACAGGGGTTCCTACGAGCAGTACTTC. Residues: CASKYRGSYEQYF. The J gene is TRBJ2-7, the V gene TRBV27, with 7 bases lining up with TRBD1. CDR3 length: 13 residues. The germline CDR1 and CDR2 sequences are MNHEY and SMNVEV (reference sequence). After removal of 7 bases from V and 1 base from J, the junction contained 4 bases not matched to a gene.

This clonotype was counted only a few times. This chain joins TRBV4-3 and TRBJ2-5; D possibly corresponds to TRBD2 (5 bases). The assigned J gene may be wrong: the sequence end matches TRBJ2-1 better. There are 13 residues in the CDR3. Germline V CDR1 and CDR2: LGHNA, YSLEER. The CDR3 region is CAISRVLGTEQFF. In DNA form, the CDR3 reads TGCGCCATCTCGCGGGTATTGGGAACTGAGCAGTTCTTC.

The rearrangement links TRBV6-1 to TRBJ2-7; a weak D match, TRBD2 (5 bases). The germline V gene has CDR1 MNHNS and CDR2 SASEGT. Deletions cut 1 base from V and 4 bases from J, with 11 bases between. The CDR3 covers 14 residues. In DNA form, the CDR3 reads TGTGCCAGCAGTGAAGGGGGAGTAGAATACGAGCAGTACTTC. This codes for CASSEGGVEYEQYF.

The J gene is TRBJ2-5, the V gene TRBV4-1; tentatively, D is TRBD2 (5 bases). The length of the CDR3 is 18 residues. Between the trimmed V and J ends, which lost 0 bases and 5 bases, there was a span of 22 bases. CDR1 and CDR2 from the germline V gene are MGHRA and YSYEKL. CDR3 DNA: TGCGCCAGCAGCCAAGATATCTGGCTTGAGGGAGACGTGGAGACCCAGTACTTC. Its protein is CASSQDIWLEGDVETQYF.

In its sample, this clonotype was seen a few times. This chain links TRBV12-5 with TRBJ2-7; D unresolved. The germline CDR1 and CDR2 sequences are LGHNT and FRNRAP. This CDR3 has 13 amino acids. Trimming shortened V by 6 bases and J by 7 bases, and 16 bases separated the two germline ends. CDR3 in amino acids: CASGHTDGWEQYF. In nucleotides, the CDR3 is TGTGCTAGTGGCCATACAGATGGGTGGGAGCAGTACTTC.

This clonotype was observed a few times. This chain uses TRBV6-1 with TRBJ2-7; 9 positions match TRBD1. CDR1 and CDR2 from the germline V gene are MNHNS and SASEGT. V shed 5 bases, J shed 0 bases, and the junction held 5 bases outside the gene matches. The CDR3 sequence is 15 residues long. CDR3 sequence: CASSNPGQGSYEQYF. CDR3 nucleotides: TGTGCCAGCAGTAATCCGGGACAGGGCTCCTACGAGCAGTACTTC.

This clonotype has only a few counts. This chain joins TRBV7-2 and TRBJ2-1; TRBD2 matches 8 bases. CDR3 size: 14 residues. Trimming at V came to 5 bases and at J to 9 bases, leaving 9 bases not matched to a gene. Germline V CDR1 and CDR2: SGHTA, FQGNSA. The CDR3 region has the DNA TGTGCCAGCAGCCCCGTTCTAGCGGGTACTGAGCAGTTCTTC. Its translation is CASSPVLAGTEQFF.

This clonotype came up a few times. V gene TRBV7-3 combines with J gene TRBJ2-7; TRBD2 aligns across 8 bases. This CDR3 is 15 amino acids long. Germline V gives CDR1 SGHTA, CDR2 FQGTGA. The junction had 12 bases not matched to a gene; V was cut back by 6 bases and J by 5 bases. The CDR3 DNA reads TGTGCCAGCAGTTACACCACTAGCGGCAGGGACGAGCAGTACTTC. It specifies CASSYTTSGRDEQYF. The whole variable domain, filled in from reference TRBV7-3 and TRBJ2-7, reads GAGVSQTPSNKVTEKGKYVELRCDPISGHTALYWYRQSLGQGPEFLIYFQGTGAADDSGLPNDRFFAVRPEGSVSTLKIQRTERGDSAVYLCASSYTTSGRDEQYFGPGTRLTVT.

The V call is TRBV12-3 or TRBV12-4, the J call TRBJ2-1; 10 bases match TRBD2. Trimming removed 7 bases from V and 8 bases from J; junction bases left unmatched: 8. This CDR3 region has 14 residues. This CDR3 reads CASTLAGAPHEQFF. The CDR3 nucleotides read TGTGCCAGCACCCTAGCGGGAGCCCCCCATGAGCAGTTCTTC.

The rearrangement links TRBV7-2 to TRBJ2-1; 9 nucleotides line up with TRBD1. The V segment lost 10 bases and the J segment 8 bases; nucleotides outside the gene matches: 9. Per the germline V gene, CDR1 is SGHTA and CDR2 is FQGNSA. There are 13 residues in the CDR3. CDR3 DNA: TGTGCCACCAGGGTGACAGGGGGTCATGAGCAGTTCTTC. Protein sequence: CATRVTGGHEQFF.

The rearrangement joins TRBV12-3 or TRBV12-4 to TRBJ1-2; D possibly corresponds to TRBD1 (5 bases). Trimming shortened V by 7 bases and J by 4 bases, and 19 bases separated the two germline ends. The CDR3 is 15 residues long. CDR3 nucleotides: TGTGCCAGCACCACCTCGATTATCGACAGCTATGGCTACACCTTC. Residues: CASTTSIIDSYGYTF.

The gene calls are TRBV10-3 and TRBJ1-5; weak D call: TRBD1 (6 bases). Trimming removed 5 bases from V and 5 bases from J, with 10 bases in between. This CDR3 comprises 13 residues. The germline CDR1 and CDR2 sequences are ENHRY and SYGVKD. This CDR3 is CAISIGGHQPQHF. The CDR3 nucleotides read TGTGCCATCAGTATTGGGGGCCATCAGCCCCAGCATTTT.

The chain joins TRBV5-1 to TRBJ1-1; TRBD1 aligns across 9 bases. V shed 4 bases, J shed 3 bases, and the junction held 7 bases outside the gene matches. CDR1 SGHRS and CDR2 YFSETQ come from the germline V gene. There are 15 residues in the CDR3. CDR3 protein: CASSPNRGRDTEAFF. CDR3 coding DNA: TGCGCCAGCAGCCCAAACAGGGGGCGAGACACTGAAGCTTTCTTT.

This clonotype occurred a few times. This chain joins TRBV28 and TRBJ1-4; TRBD1 aligns across 7 bases. The CDR3 has 14 amino acids. Germline lookup yields CDR1 MDHEN and CDR2 SYDVKM. V gave up 1 base and J gave up 8 bases; unmatched junction bases: 4. This CDR3 reads CASSLSTGWEKLFF. CDR3 bases: TGTGCCAGCAGTTTATCGACAGGGTGGGAAAAACTGTTTTTT.

The chain has TRBV5-1 and TRBJ2-3; 10 bases agree with TRBD2. The CDR3 has 17 amino acids. CDR1 is SGHRS, CDR2 YFSETQ, per germline. The J segment lost 2 bases and the V segment lost 0 bases, leaving 6 bases of the junction unmatched. Written as DNA, the CDR3 is TGCGCCAGCAGCTTGGCCCTTGGACTAGCGGTCACAGATACGCAGTATTTT. Its protein is CASSLALGLAVTDTQYF. The full variable domain, completed using reference TRBV5-1 and TRBJ2-3, is KAGVTQTPRYLIKTRGQQVTLSCSPISGHRSVSWYQQTPGQGLQFLFEYFSETQRNKGNFPGRFSGRQFSNSRSEMNVSTLELGDSALYLCASSLALGLAVTDTQYFGPGTRLTVL.

This clonotype occurred many times. The J gene is TRBJ2-7, the V gene TRBV5-6; TRBD1 is a possible D gene (6 bases). Trimming removed 7 bases from V and 0 bases from J, with 11 bases in between. Germline V CDR1 and CDR2: SGHDT, YYEEEE. The CDR3 has 13 residues. CDR3 bases: TGTGCCAGCGAGAGGGGGAACTCCTACGAGCAGTACTTC. Translation: CASERGNSYEQYF.

This clonotype occurred a few times. The chain links TRBV19 to TRBJ1-5; D may be TRBD1 (5 bases). V was cut by 4 bases and J by 6 bases, with 10 bases left in between. The CDR3 is 13 amino acids. Germline CDR1 is LNHDA and CDR2 is SQIVND (reference sequence). The CDR3 DNA reads TGTGCCAGTAGTAGTCAGGGAGGTCAGCCCCAGCATTTT. Encoded protein: CASSSQGGQPQHF.

This chain joins TRBV28 and TRBJ2-4; TRBD2 agrees at 8 bases. CDR1 and CDR2 from the germline V gene are MDHEN and SYDVKM. This CDR3 region has 15 residues. After removal of 3 bases from V and 6 bases from J, the junction contained 7 bases not matched to a gene. The CDR3 DNA reads as TGTGCCAGCAGTTTGAGTCGGGGGGGGTCAAACATTCAGTACTTC. Translating gives CASSLSRGGSNIQYF.

This chain uses TRBV14 with TRBJ1-5, with D unclear. Trimming shortened V by 0 bases and J by 10 bases, and 10 bases separated the two germline ends. The CDR3 totals 13 residues. Germline CDR1 is SGHDN and CDR2 is FVKESK. The CDR3 DNA reads as TGTGCCAGCAGCCAAGATCTTGGAGGCCCCCAGCATTTT. Translated: CASSQDLGGPQHF.

Ten or more counts support this clonotype. V and J are TRBV29-1 and TRBJ2-4; D unresolved. With 4 bases removed from V and 2 bases from J, the gap between germline ends came to 9 bases. In germline, CDR1 is SQVTM, CDR2 ANQGSEA. The CDR3 is 13 amino acids. The CDR3 here is CSVVKGTKNIQYF. The CDR3 DNA reads TGCAGCGTTGTAAAGGGAACCAAAAACATTCAGTACTTC.

V usage is TRBV27 and J usage is TRBJ2-1; the match to TRBD2 covers 11 bases. Germline V CDR1 and CDR2: MNHEY, SMNVEV (reference sequence). With V trimmed by 1 base and J by 5 bases, 4 bases remained unmatched. CDR3 length: 16 residues. CDR3: CASSLYLGLADNEQFF. CDR3 nucleotides: TGTGCCAGCAGTTTATATTTGGGACTAGCGGACAATGAGCAGTTCTTC.

This clonotype was seen a few times. CDR3 amino acids: CSARRGLAAADTQYF. The CDR3 bases are TGCAGTGCTCGAAGGGGACTAGCGGCAGCAGATACGCAGTATTTT. The chain is built from TRBV20-1 and TRBJ2-3; the match to TRBD2 covers 11 bases. Per the germline V gene, CDR1 is DFQATT and CDR2 is SNEGSKA (reference sequence). The CDR3 extends over 15 amino acids. With V trimmed by 5 bases and J by 4 bases, 8 bases remained unmatched.